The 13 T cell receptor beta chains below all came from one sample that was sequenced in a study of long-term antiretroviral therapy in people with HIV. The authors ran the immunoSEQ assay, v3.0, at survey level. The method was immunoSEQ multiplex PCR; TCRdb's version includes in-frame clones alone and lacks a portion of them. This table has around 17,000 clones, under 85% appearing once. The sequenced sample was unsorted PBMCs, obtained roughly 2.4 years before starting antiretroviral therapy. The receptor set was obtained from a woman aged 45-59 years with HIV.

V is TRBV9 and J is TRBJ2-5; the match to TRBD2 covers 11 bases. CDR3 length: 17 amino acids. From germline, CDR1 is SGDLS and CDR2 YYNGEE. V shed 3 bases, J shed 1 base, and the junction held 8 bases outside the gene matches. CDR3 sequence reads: CASSAGLAGRSQETQYF. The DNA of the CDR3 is TGTGCCAGCAGCGCCGGACTAGCGGGCAGATCCCAAGAGACCCAGTACTTC.

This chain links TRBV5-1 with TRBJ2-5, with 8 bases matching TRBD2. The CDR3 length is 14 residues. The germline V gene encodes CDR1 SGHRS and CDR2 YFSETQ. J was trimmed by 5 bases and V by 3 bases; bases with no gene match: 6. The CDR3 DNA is TGCGCCAGCAGCTCCGGGACTAGACGGGAGACCCAGTACTTC. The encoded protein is CASSSGTRRETQYF.

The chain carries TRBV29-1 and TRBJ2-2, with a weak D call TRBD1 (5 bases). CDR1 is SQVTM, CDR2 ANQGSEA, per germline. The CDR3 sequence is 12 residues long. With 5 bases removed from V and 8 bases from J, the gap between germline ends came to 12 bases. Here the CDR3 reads CSVRGPPGELFF. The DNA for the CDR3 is TGCAGCGTTAGGGGCCCACCTGGGGAGCTGTTTTTT.

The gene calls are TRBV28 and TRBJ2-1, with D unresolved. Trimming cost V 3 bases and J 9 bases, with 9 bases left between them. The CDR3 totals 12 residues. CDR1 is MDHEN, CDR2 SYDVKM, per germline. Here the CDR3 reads CASSFAHGEQFF. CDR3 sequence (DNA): TGTGCCAGCAGTTTCGCCCACGGTGAGCAGTTCTTC.

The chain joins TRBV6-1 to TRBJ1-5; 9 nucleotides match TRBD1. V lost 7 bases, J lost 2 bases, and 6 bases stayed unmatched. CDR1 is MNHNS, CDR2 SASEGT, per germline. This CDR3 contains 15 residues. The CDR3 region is CASTMGQGGNQPQHF. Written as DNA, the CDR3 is TGTGCCAGCACCATGGGACAGGGAGGCAATCAGCCCCAGCATTTT.

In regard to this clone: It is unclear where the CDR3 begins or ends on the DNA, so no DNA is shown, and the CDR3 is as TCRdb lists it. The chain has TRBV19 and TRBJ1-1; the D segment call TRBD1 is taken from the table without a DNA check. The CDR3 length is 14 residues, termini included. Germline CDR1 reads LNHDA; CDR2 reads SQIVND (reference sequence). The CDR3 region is CASTSDRRNTEAFF.

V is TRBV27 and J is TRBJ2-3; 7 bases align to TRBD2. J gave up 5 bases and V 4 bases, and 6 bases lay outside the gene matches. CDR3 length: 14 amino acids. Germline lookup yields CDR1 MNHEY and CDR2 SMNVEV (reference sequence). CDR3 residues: CASSSRGEGDTQYF. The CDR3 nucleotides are TGTGCCAGCAGTTCCCGGGGGGAGGGAGATACGCAGTATTTT.

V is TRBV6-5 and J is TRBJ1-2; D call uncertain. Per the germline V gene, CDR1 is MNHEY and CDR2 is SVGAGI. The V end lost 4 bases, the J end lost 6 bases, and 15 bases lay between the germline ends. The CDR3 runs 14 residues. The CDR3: CASSLRPDTDGYTF. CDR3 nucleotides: TGTGCCAGCAGTTTAAGACCGGATACGGATGGCTACACCTTC.

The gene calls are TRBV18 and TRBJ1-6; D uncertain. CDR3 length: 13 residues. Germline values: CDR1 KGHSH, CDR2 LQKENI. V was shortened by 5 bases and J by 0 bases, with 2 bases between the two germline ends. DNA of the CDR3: TGTGCCAGCTCAGACTCCTATAATTCACCCCTCCACTTT. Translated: CASSDSYNSPLHF.

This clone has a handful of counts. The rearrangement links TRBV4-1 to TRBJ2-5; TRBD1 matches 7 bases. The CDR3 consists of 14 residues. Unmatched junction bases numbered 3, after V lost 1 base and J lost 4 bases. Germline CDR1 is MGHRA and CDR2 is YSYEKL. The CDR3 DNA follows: TGCGCCAGCAGCCAAGGGGACAGCAGAGAGACCCAGTACTTC. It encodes CASSQGDSRETQYF.

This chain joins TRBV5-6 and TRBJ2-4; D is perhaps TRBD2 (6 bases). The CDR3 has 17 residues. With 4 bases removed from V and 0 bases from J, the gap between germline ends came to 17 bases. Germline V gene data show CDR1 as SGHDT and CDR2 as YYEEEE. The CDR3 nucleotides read TGTGCCAGCAGCCGAAGAGCGGAGGGGTTAGCCAAAAACATTCAGTACTTC. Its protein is CASSRRAEGLAKNIQYF.

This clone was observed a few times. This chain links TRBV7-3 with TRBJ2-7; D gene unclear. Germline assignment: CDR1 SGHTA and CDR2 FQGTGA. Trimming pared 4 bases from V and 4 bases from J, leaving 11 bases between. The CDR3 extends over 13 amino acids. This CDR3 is CASSSPTLYEQYF. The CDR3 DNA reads TGTGCCAGCAGCTCCCCGACTCTTTACGAGCAGTACTTC.

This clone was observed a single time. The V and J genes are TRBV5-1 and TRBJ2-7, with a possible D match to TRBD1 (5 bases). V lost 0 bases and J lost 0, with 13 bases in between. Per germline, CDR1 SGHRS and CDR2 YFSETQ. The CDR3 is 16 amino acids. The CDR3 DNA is TGCGCCAGCAGCTTGGGGGGCGGCGCGGACTCCTACGAGCAGTACTTC. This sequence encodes CASSLGGGADSYEQYF.